This record covers a single T cell receptor (beta chain). The data were produced by immunoSEQ multiplex PCR, yet TCRdb's version contains in-frame clones alone and is incomplete. The sample yields just over 200,000 clones, 80% seen once. V lost 0 bases and J lost 0, with 9 bases in between. The CDR3 is 14 residues long. Germline CDR1 GTSNPN, CDR2 SVGIG (reference sequence). The data stem from a study of blood T cell repertoires in COVID-19. As for the study in general: Samples representing acute and convalescent COVID-19 were sourced from the United States, Italy and Spain.

This rearrangement joins TRBV30 to TRBJ2-7; D is perhaps TRBD2 (6 bases). The specimen was peripheral blood. This TCR was sampled from an older woman with acute or convalescent COVID-19. CDR3 in DNA: TGTGCCTGGAGTGTACGGGGGAGCTCCTACGAGCAGTACTTC. Protein: CAWSVRGSSYEQYF.